These 23 T cell receptor beta chains originate from one sample sequenced in a study of cytomegalovirus exposure and HLA in healthy donors listed by TCRdb under 2017. The library was built by means of the immunoSEQ multiplex PCR assay. A mixture of 60 forward primers for TCR Vbeta segments and 13 reverse primers for TCR Jbeta segments was used in the multiplex PCR. TCRdb took this table from immuneACCESS and kept in-frame rearrangements with V and J called. Such tables lack part of the clones; where checked against another copy, unresolved V genes explain under half of the gap, and the rest is unexplained. The table for this sample lists 85,000 to 130,000 clones; approximately 72% of them were counted only once. The ten top clones hold 13% to 15% of the sample. The sample consisted of PBMCs. The source is a male donor in good health and CMV-seropositive.

This chain uses TRBV2 with TRBJ2-7; tentative D call: TRBD1 (6 bases). This CDR3 comprises 15 residues. The V end was cut by 2 bases, the J end by 7 bases, with 18 bases between. CDR1 SNHLY and CDR2 FYNNEI come from the germline V gene. Here the CDR3 reads CASSERGHRRWEQYF. The CDR3 region has the DNA TGTGCCAGCAGTGAAAGGGGACACCGGCGGTGGGAGCAGTACTTC.

The chain uses TRBV5-1 and TRBJ1-4; 9 bases map to TRBD1. CDR3 length: 17 residues. Germline-derived CDR1 and CDR2 are SGHRS and YFSETQ. The V segment lost 0 bases and the J segment 6 bases; nucleotides outside the gene matches: 9. The CDR3 region is CASSLGGQGSVYEKLFF. CDR3 nucleotide sequence: TGCGCCAGCAGCTTGGGAGGACAGGGGTCGGTGTATGAAAAACTGTTTTTT.

Here the CDR3 reads CASTLTVNTEAFF. CDR3 bases: TGTGCCAGCACTTTGACAGTGAACACTGAAGCTTTCTTT. The chain recombines TRBV6-5 with TRBJ1-1; possible D gene TRBD1, 5 bases. V was pared by 7 bases and J by 0 bases, with 9 bases between. Germline V gives CDR1 MNHEY, CDR2 SVGAGI. This CDR3 has 13 amino acids.

V and J are TRBV5-4 and TRBJ2-5; D might be TRBD2 (6 bases). The DNA matches TRBJ2-7 better at its end, which makes the J call doubtful. CDR1 and CDR2 (germline): SGHNT, YYREEE (reference sequence). The CDR3 is 12 amino acids. This CDR3 is CASSLRGYEQYF. The CDR3 coding sequence is TGTGCCAGCAGCCTTCGGGGGTACGAGCAGTACTTC.

As to this clone: Additional DNA sequences in this sample encode the identical CDR3. The chain has TRBV6-5 and TRBJ1-4; D call uncertain. V was cut by 4 bases and J by 8 bases, with 11 bases left in between. Germline lookup yields CDR1 MNHEY and CDR2 SVGAGI. The CDR3 totals 13 residues. For the CDR3, the DNA is TGTGCCAGCAGTTTCATAGGCGGGGAAAAACTGTTTTTT. Translated: CASSFIGGEKLFF.

This chain links TRBV10-3 with TRBJ1-6; D gene ambiguous. Germline CDR1 ENHRY, CDR2 SYGVKD. V was trimmed by 0 bases and J by 15 bases, leaving 12 bases between them. This CDR3 region has 13 residues. The CDR3 loop is CAISESGSNLLHF. CDR3 DNA sequence: TGTGCCATCAGTGAGTCGGGCAGCAATCTCCTCCACTTT.

This chain uses TRBV2 with TRBJ1-4; D is undetermined. Trimming stripped 5 bases from V and 0 bases from J, with 13 bases between. CDR1 is SNHLY and CDR2 is FYNNEI in the germline V gene. This CDR3 region has 16 residues. The CDR3 bases are TGTGCCAGCAGTTGGGCACGGATCTCAACTAATGAAAAACTGTTTTTT. Translated, it gives CASSWARISTNEKLFF.

The chain uses TRBV18 and TRBJ2-7; 7 bases align to TRBD1. V lost 3 bases to trimming and J lost 0 bases; unmatched junction nucleotides: 8. This CDR3 has 16 amino acids. Germline V gives CDR1 KGHSH, CDR2 LQKENI. The CDR3 DNA sequence: TGTGCCAGCTCACCGAGGAATGAGGGGGCCTCCTACGAGCAGTACTTC. The encoded protein is CASSPRNEGASYEQYF.

The rearrangement joins TRBV7-2 to TRBJ2-2; possibly TRBD1 for D (6 bases). Germline V CDR1 and CDR2: SGHTA, FQGNSA. This CDR3 is built from 16 residues. V was cut by 1 base and J by 3 bases, with 12 bases left in between. CDR3 nucleotide sequence: TGTGCCAGCAGCTTAGGCCAGGGGAAGTACACCGGGGAGCTGTTTTTT. Protein sequence: CASSLGQGKYTGELFF.

This rearrangement joins TRBV9 to TRBJ1-6; TRBD1 might be the D (6 bases). The V gene lost 3 bases and the J gene lost 3 bases, with 16 bases spanning the gap. Germline V gene lookup returns CDR1 SGDLS and CDR2 YYNGEE. The CDR3 length is 17 residues. This CDR3 reads CASSARKDSYYNSPLHF. DNA of the CDR3: TGTGCCAGCAGCGCACGGAAGGACAGCTACTATAATTCACCCCTCCACTTT.

The V call is TRBV5-4, the J call TRBJ1-3, with a tentative D call TRBD1 (5 bases). The germline V and J ends were trimmed by 0 bases and 2 bases, with 12 bases remaining between them. The length of the CDR3 is 16 residues. CDR1 SGHNT and CDR2 YYREEE come from the germline V gene (reference sequence). The CDR3 sequence: CASSLGFATAGNTIYF. CDR3 nucleotide sequence: TGTGCCAGCAGCTTGGGGTTTGCGACAGCTGGAAACACCATATATTTT.

The chain employs TRBV25-1 and TRBJ2-1; D uncertain. V gave up 2 bases and J gave up 5 bases, with 4 bases separating them. Germline CDR1 reads MGHDK; CDR2 reads SYGVNS. The CDR3 has 12 amino acids. The CDR3 reads CASSEGHNEQFF. The CDR3 region has the DNA TGTGCCAGCAGTGAAGGGCACAATGAGCAGTTCTTC.

The J gene is TRBJ2-3, the V gene TRBV25-1, with 10 bases lining up with TRBD1. Germline trimming cut 4 bases from V and 3 bases from J; bases unmatched to any gene: 4. This CDR3 region has 15 residues. CDR1 and CDR2 from the germline V gene are MGHDK and SYGVNS. CDR3 in DNA: TGTGCCAGCAGTGGGTGGACAGGGGGTACAGATACGCAGTATTTT. Translating gives CASSGWTGGTDTQYF.

This clone was seen only a few times. The genes are TRBV4-2 and TRBJ1-2; D is perhaps TRBD1 (5 bases). V lost 1 base to trimming and J lost 8 bases, with 20 bases between them. The CDR3 spans 16 residues. In germline, CDR1 is LGHNA, CDR2 YNFKEQ. The CDR3 DNA reads as TGTGCCAGCAGCCAAGTCTTGAACACGCGGACAAGCGGCTACACCTTC. Translating it yields CASSQVLNTRTSGYTF.

This chain joins TRBV5-1 and TRBJ1-6, with D possibly matching TRBD1 (6 bases). Germline V gives CDR1 SGHRS, CDR2 YFSETQ. The CDR3 is 15 amino acids. Trimming removed 2 bases at V and 5 bases at J, with 11 bases between. The CDR3, as DNA: TGCGCCAGCAGCTTCTCCACAGGGAATAATTCACCCCTCCACTTT. Amino acids: CASSFSTGNNSPLHF.

This chain uses TRBV2 with TRBJ1-1, with unresolved D. This CDR3 comprises 11 residues. Trimming shortened V by 8 bases and J by 3 bases, and 7 bases separated the two germline ends. Germline loops: CDR1 SNHLY, CDR2 FYNNEI. The CDR3 DNA sequence: TGTGCCAGCGTTATGTACACTGAAGCTTTCTTT. This codes for CASVMYTEAFF.

This chain links TRBV7-2 with TRBJ1-2, with 9 bases lining up with TRBD1. The CDR3 has 14 residues. The germline CDR1 and CDR2 sequences are SGHTA and FQGNSA. V gave up 5 bases and J gave up 4 bases; unmatched junction bases: 5. This CDR3 reads CASSGDRGSYGYTF. In nucleotides, the CDR3 is TGTGCCAGCAGCGGAGACAGGGGGTCCTATGGCTACACCTTC.

The J gene is TRBJ2-5, the V gene TRBV7-9; 10 bases are shared with TRBD1. Per germline, CDR1 SEHNR and CDR2 FQNEAQ (reference sequence). The CDR3 contains 15 residues. V trimming: 5 bases; J trimming: 3 bases; junction bases outside the gene matches: 6. CDR3 in DNA: TGTGCCAGCAGCCGGGCGGGGACAGGGGAAGAGACCCAGTACTTC. Protein: CASSRAGTGEETQYF.

This clone is a singleton in its sample. The V and J genes are TRBV10-3 and TRBJ1-1; 7 bases map to TRBD1. Germline loops: CDR1 ENHRY, CDR2 SYGVKD. The CDR3 is 13 amino acids. V gave up 10 bases and J gave up 3 bases; unmatched junction bases: 8. CDR3 protein: CATVQGRDTEAFF. The DNA for the CDR3 is TGTGCCACCGTACAGGGGCGAGACACTGAAGCTTTCTTT.

The genes are TRBV7-2 and TRBJ1-6; no clear D gene. Germline V gene sequence: CDR1 SGHTA, CDR2 FQGNSA. This CDR3 is built from 15 residues. Between the trimmed V and J ends, which lost 5 bases and 7 bases, there was a span of 15 bases. The CDR3 DNA is TGTGCCAGCAGCGTTTTCGAGGGAGGGAATTCACCCCTCCACTTT. Its translation is CASSVFEGGNSPLHF.

The V and J genes are TRBV7-8 and TRBJ1-6, with 7 bases identical to TRBD1. Germline-derived CDR1 and CDR2 are SGHVS and FQNEAQ. The ends lost 3 bases at V and 10 bases at J; junction bases unmatched: 15. The CDR3 has 17 amino acids. The CDR3, as DNA: TGTGCCAGCAGCTTGGCCACCTCGACAGGGTTCCCCTCACCCCTCCACTTT. Amino acid sequence: CASSLATSTGFPSPLHF.

CDR3 sequence: CASRAGGFNNSPLHF. The CDR3 DNA follows: TGTGCCAGCAGGGCAGGGGGTTTCAATAATTCACCCCTCCACTTT. The chain recombines TRBV2 with TRBJ1-6; TRBD1 matches at 7 bases. V shed 6 bases, J shed 5 bases, and the junction held 7 bases outside the gene matches. Germline V gives CDR1 SNHLY, CDR2 FYNNEI. The CDR3 is 15 amino acids. The variable domain in full, completed from reference TRBV2 and TRBJ1-6, reads EPEVTQTPSHQVTQMGQEVILRCVPISNHLYFYWYRQILGQKVEFLVSFYNNEISEKSEIFDDQFSVERPDGSNFTLKIRSTKLEDSAMYFCASRAGGFNNSPLHFGNGTRLTVT.

This clone was recorded only once. With only one base between it and a far larger clone, this is likely a read error. The chain combines TRBV7-2 with TRBJ2-7, with D perhaps matching TRBD1 (6 bases). Germline V gene data show CDR1 as SGHTA and CDR2 as FQGNSA. V was cut by 5 bases and J by 2 bases, with 10 bases left in between. The CDR3 runs to 13 residues. CDR3 in amino acids: CASSGDTTYEQYF. The CDR3 DNA follows: TGTGCCAGCAGCGGGGACACCACCTACGAGCAGTACTTC.